A single T cell receptor (beta chain) is shown here with its context. Recruited during active infection, patients (from Seattle) were subsequently followed longitudinally. CDR1 LGHNA and CDR2 YSLEER come from the germline V gene. This CDR3 has 16 amino acids. V was clipped by 0 bases and J by 4 bases, with 13 bases between them. The sample belongs to a study of blood T cell repertoires in COVID-19. Study background: The United States, Italy and Spain were the sources of the acute and convalescent COVID-19 samples. Sources were T cells, B-cell-depleted T cells, or PBMCs; the material itself was cDNA or gDNA.

In the study's own analysis: Reference gene primer amplification gave nucleated cell count estimates. TCRdb keeps only in-frame clones here, not all; method: immunoSEQ multiplex PCR. D and trimming come from the DNA, and the V and J calls and clone size come from that table. The table includes roughly 250,000 clones, around 92% detected once. The TCR originated in a person aged 18 to 30 with COVID-19, enrolled during active disease. The V gene is TRBV4-3, the J gene TRBJ1-3; D gene unclear. The sequencing input was peripheral blood. Here the CDR3 DNA reads TGCGCCAGCAGCCAAGAAGTTCGCGGAGTAGGAAACACCATATATTTT. It encodes CASSQEVRGVGNTIYF.